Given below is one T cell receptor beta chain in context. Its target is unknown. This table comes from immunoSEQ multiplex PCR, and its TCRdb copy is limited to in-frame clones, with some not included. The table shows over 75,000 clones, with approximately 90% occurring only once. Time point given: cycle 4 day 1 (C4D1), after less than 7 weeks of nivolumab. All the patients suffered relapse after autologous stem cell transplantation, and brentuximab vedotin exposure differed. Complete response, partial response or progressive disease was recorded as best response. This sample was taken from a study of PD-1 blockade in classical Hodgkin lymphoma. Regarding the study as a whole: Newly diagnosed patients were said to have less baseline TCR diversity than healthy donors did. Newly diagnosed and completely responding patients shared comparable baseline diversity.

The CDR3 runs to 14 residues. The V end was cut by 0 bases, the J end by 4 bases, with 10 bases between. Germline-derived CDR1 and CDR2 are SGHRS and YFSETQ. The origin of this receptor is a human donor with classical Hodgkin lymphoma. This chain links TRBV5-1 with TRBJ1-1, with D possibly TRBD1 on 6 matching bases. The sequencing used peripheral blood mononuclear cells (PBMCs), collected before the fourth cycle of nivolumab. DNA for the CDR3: TGCGCCAGCAGCTTGGCGACAGGCGCCACTGAAGCTTTCTTT. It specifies CASSLATGATEAFF.